The clone carrying this TCR beta chain occurred a few times. No antigen is known for it. The record originates from a study of T cells in Graves' hyperthyroidism and ophthalmopathy. Amplification targeted TCR beta CDR3 regions from RNA transcripts. The primer set for the first-round RT-PCR of the TCR CDR3 was HTBI. MiXCR, applied by TCRdb to the multiplex PCR reads, yields one record per CDR3 protein. The table records around 690,000 distinct CDR3 sequences, around 21% of them present only once. Study-wide findings and caveats: The model foresaw ophthalmopathy a median roughly 6.3 months prior to onset.

Fresh 10 ml peripheral blood yielded PBMCs. The receptor comes from a man between 25 and 39 years old with Graves' ophthalmopathy. Sequencing used blood.

The CDR3 reads CASARTGQLNTEAFF. The CDR3 nucleotides are TGTGCCAGCGCGCGGACGGGACAGTTGAACACTGAAGCTTTCTTT. The rearrangement links TRBV4-2 to TRBJ1-1; 7 nucleotides agree with TRBD1. CDR1 is LGHNA and CDR2 is YNFKEQ in the germline V gene. The CDR3 is made up of 15 amino acids. The trim removed 8 bases at V and 0 bases at J, leaving 9 bases unmatched.